These T cell receptor beta chains were read from a single sample in a study of T cell clones after liver transplantation. Sequenced by immunoSEQ multiplex PCR; TCRdb stores in-frame clones only, minus some. The sample lists 55,000 to 75,000 clones, 80% to 95% occurring once. Sample: CD4+ T cells from blood, taken roughly 26 months after liver transplant. Receptors originate from a human patient who received a liver transplant. Some T cells may be transferred from the graft donor. Both conserved end residues are part of each CDR3.

V | CDR3
TRBV30 | CAWRPIAGAYNEQFF
TRBV5-4 | CASSLGGTQATSEQFF
TRBV5-1 | CASTRQGSYNEQFF
TRBV7-9 | CASSQTVQETQYF
TRBV18 | CASSPPGGNEQFF
TRBV7-2 | CASSSLIRGEQYF
TRBV18 | CASPNANRNTGELFF
TRBV19 | CASSIEGTGDTQYF
TRBV28 | CASSLRGSRPTDTQYF
TRBV9 | CASSGGTSGRTDTQYF
TRBV6-5 | CASSYSSGSGYGYTF
TRBV7-8 | CASSLEVAMVGELFF
TRBV10-1 | CASSAGLAGIDTQYF
TRBV4-1 | CASSQEGGTQYF
TRBV5-6 | CASSFRGPKRHEQYF
TRBV5-8 | CASSSGGGLNTEAFF
TRBV2 | CASRDSRNQPQHF
TRBV7-2 | CASSSRTGNTEAFF
TRBV7-2 | CASSPGLATQYF
TRBV30 | CAWSRDSGSGNTIYF
TRBV5-1 | CASRVTGQTEAFF
TRBV28 | CASSINRIYQPQHF
TRBV6-1 | CASSGSFLAGDSYEQYF
TRBV18 | CASSPMGAYGNTIYF
TRBV10-2 | CASSLAGAAQETQYF
TRBV9 | CASSARGSRERGYTF
TRBV7-2 | CASSDPTGLPFEQYF
TRBV7-9 | CASSFQDLNTGELFF
TRBV18 | CASSLTLSNQPQHF
TRBV28 | CASSFRGLAEAFF
TRBV27 | CASSLGSDKNIQYF
TRBV4-2 | CASSQDAAGVDEQFF
TRBV11-2 | CASSLGSGYEQYF